These T cell receptor beta chains were read from a single sample in a study of blood T cell repertoires in COVID-19. The table came from immunoSEQ multiplex PCR; TCRdb's copy has only in-frame clones and leaves some out. Here the sample spans about 50,000 clones, 89% being singletons. Sequenced material: peripheral blood. Receptor source: a woman between 55 and 75 years old with COVID-19, enrolled during active disease. CDR3s include the opening cysteine and the closing phenylalanine or tryptophan. D genes are given only for firm matches. The size field is filled for only some rows; it gives once, few, many or a size class.

abundance	d_gene	v_gene	j_gene	CDR3nt	CDR3aa
NA	TRBD1	TRBV19	TRBJ1-5	TGTGCCAGTAGTTTCCGGGACAGACCTTATAGCAATCAGCCCCAGCATTTT	CASSFRDRPYSNQPQHF
NA	TRBD2	TRBV12-5	TRBJ2-5	TGTGCTAGTGCCCCGGGGCTAGCGGGAGGGTCCCAGTACTTC	CASAPGLAGGSQYF
NA	TRBD2	TRBV6-5	TRBJ2-3	TGTGCCACCCAAGGACTAGCGGAGAGCACAGATACGCAGTATTTT	CATQGLAESTDTQYF
NA	NA	TRBV2	TRBJ2-5	TGTGCCAGCAGTGCCCGAGGCCATCGCATGGAGACCCAGTACTTC	CASSARGHRMETQYF
NA	NA	TRBV27	TRBJ2-1	TGTGCCAGCAGTTTCGGGATCAATGAGCAGTTCTTC	CASSFGINEQFF
once	NA	TRBV18	TRBJ1-1	TGTGCCAGCTCACCAGGGACTATGAACACTGAAGCTTTCTTT	CASSPGTMNTEAFF
NA	NA	TRBV6-2/TRBV6-3	TRBJ2-5	TGTGCCAGCAGTTACACGATACTAGCCAGGACAGGTGAAGAGACCCAGTACTTC	CASSYTILARTGEETQYF
NA	NA	TRBV7-2	TRBJ2-2	TGTGCCAGCAGCTTAGATGGAGGGTTTGCCGGGGAGCTGTTTTTT	CASSLDGGFAGELFF
NA	NA	TRBV29-1	TRBJ1-1	TGCAGCGCTTCCTCGAACACTGAAGCTTTCTTT	CSASSNTEAFF
NA	NA	TRBV6-5	TRBJ2-7	TGTGCCAGCAGTTACTCGAACTCCGGCTACGAGCAGTACTTC	CASSYSNSGYEQYF
NA	TRBD1	TRBV2	TRBJ2-1	TGTGCCAGCAGTGAGACAGGGTTCGTTGAGCAGTTCTTC	CASSETGFVEQFF
NA	TRBD1	TRBV4-1	TRBJ1-2	TGCGCCAGCAGCCAAGGGACAGGGGGAACGTATGGCTACACCTTC	CASSQGTGGTYGYTF
NA	NA	TRBV4-1	TRBJ1-1	TGCGCCAGCAGCCAGGCCCGACTGGAGGAAGCTTTCTTT	CASSQARLEEAFF
NA	TRBD2	TRBV28	TRBJ2-1	TGTGCCAGCAGTTCCTTTCTTAGCGGGAGGGCGGGGAATGAGCAGTTCTTC	CASSSFLSGRAGNEQFF
NA	TRBD1	TRBV18	TRBJ1-6	TGTGCCAGCTCGCTGGAAGTGCCCACAGGGGGCAGTTCACCCCTCCACTTT	CASSLEVPTGGSSPLHF
NA	TRBD2	TRBV27	TRBJ2-1	TGTGCCAGCAGTCTTAGCGGGGGGGCCCGTGAGCAGTTCTTC	CASSLSGGAREQFF
NA	TRBD1	TRBV6-5	TRBJ1-6	TGTGCCACCACCAGGGACAGGGTCTATAATTCACCCCTCCACTTT	CATTRDRVYNSPLHF
NA	TRBD1	TRBV4-2	TRBJ1-6	TGTGCCAGCAGCCAAGATACTATCCGGGACAGGAATAATTCACCCCTCCACTTT	CASSQDTIRDRNNSPLHF
NA	NA	TRBV10-1	TRBJ2-7	TGCGCCAGCAGTGAGTCCACGGGCTCCTACGAGCAGTACTTC	CASSESTGSYEQYF
NA	TRBD1	TRBV30	TRBJ1-2	TGTGCCTGGAGTTCCGGGACAGGGGTCGATGGCTACACCTTC	CAWSSGTGVDGYTF
NA	NA	TRBV2	TRBJ1-5	TGTGCCAGCAGTGGTTTGGTCGGCGGACAGCCCCAGCATTTT	CASSGLVGGQPQHF
NA	NA	TRBV6-5	TRBJ1-6	TGTGCGACTGGCGGAGGGTACTATAATTCACCCCTCCACTTT	CATGGGYYNSPLHF
NA	TRBD1	TRBV4-3	TRBJ1-2	TGCGCCAGCAGCCACGACCGGGACAGATATGGCTACACCTTC	CASSHDRDRYGYTF
NA	NA	TRBV3-1/TRBV3-2	TRBJ2-5	TGTGCCAGCAGCCCCATGGGGGGCCAAGAGACCCAGTACTTC	CASSPMGGQETQYF
NA	TRBD1	TRBV5-1	TRBJ2-5	TGCGCCAGCAGGTTTGGGACAGCTCAAGAGACCCAGTACTTC	CASRFGTAQETQYF